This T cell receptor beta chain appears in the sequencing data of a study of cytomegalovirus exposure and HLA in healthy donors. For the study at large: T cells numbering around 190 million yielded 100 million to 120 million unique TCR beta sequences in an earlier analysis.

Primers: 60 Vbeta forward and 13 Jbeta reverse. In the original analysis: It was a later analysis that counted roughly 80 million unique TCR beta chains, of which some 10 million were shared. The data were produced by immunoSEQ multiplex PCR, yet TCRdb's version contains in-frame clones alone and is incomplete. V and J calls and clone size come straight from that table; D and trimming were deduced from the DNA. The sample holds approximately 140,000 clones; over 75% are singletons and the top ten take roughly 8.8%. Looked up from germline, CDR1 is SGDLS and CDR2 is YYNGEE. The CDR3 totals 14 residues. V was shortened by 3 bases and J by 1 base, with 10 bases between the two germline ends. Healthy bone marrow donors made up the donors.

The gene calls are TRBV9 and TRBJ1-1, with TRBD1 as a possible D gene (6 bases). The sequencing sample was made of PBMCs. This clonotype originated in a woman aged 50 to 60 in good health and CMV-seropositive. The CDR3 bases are TGTGCCAGCAGCGCAGACAGGCAGAACACTGAAGCTTTCTTT. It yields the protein CASSADRQNTEAFF.